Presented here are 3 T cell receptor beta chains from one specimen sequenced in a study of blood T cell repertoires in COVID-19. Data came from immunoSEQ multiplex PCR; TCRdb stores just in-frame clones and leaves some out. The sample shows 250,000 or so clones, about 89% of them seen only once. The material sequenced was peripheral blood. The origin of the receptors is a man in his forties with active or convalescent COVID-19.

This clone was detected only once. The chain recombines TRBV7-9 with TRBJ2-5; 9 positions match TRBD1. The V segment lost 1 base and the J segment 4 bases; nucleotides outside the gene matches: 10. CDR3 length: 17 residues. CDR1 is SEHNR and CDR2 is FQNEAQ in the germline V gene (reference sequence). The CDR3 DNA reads TGTGCCAGCAGCTTAGTGAAAGGGACAGGGATGTTAGAGACCCAGTACTTC. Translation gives CASSLVKGTGMLETQYF.

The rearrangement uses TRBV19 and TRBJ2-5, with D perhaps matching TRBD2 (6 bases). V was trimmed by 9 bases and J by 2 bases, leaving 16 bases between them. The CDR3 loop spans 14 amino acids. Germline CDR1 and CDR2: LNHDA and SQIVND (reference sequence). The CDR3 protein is CASSSSGVQETQYF. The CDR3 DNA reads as TGTGCCAGCTCAAGCTCGGGAGTGCAAGAGACCCAGTACTTC.

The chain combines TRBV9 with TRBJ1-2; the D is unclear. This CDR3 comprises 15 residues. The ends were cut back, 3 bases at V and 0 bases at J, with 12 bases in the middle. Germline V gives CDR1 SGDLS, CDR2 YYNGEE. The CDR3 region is CASSGSQITNYGYTF. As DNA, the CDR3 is TGTGCCAGCAGCGGGTCTCAGATTACTAACTATGGCTACACCTTC. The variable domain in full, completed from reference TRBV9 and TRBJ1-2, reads DSGVTQTPKHLITATGQRVTLRCSPRSGDLSVYWYQQSLDQGLQFLIQYYNGEERAKGNILERFSAQQFPDLHSELNLSSLELGDSALYFCASSGSQITNYGYTFGSGTRLTVV.